A single TCR beta chain is shown here with its context. This clone was observed once. It has no known antigen specificity. No much larger clone exists at a distance of one base, and base qualities are not known. This record comes from a study of cytomegalovirus exposure and HLA in healthy donors (dated by TCRdb to about 2017). Broadly, across the study: According to a later analysis, one platform produced both the 100 to 150 validation repertoires and the roughly 640 repertoires of the first cohort. The study aimed to test whether cataloging public T cell receptors could reveal signatures of past pathogen exposure. In addition to the first cohort of 666 subjects, a separate validation cohort of 130 or so different subjects was used. The study combined high-throughput TCR immunosequencing, statistical association of individual TCRs with disease status, and machine learning to predict cytomegalovirus infection status. Study-wide conclusions, independent of this receptor: Across donors, most TCR sequences were observed very rarely, whereas some public TCRs were present in many individuals. In vitro tests confirmed that a few of the cytomegalovirus-associated TCR beta chains recognize cytomegalovirus antigens. Of the cluster scores, approximately 95% were above 0 in a later analysis, which found that TCRs clustered in the first cohort also tended to co-occur in the 95 to 150 validation repertoires. A total of 164 TCR beta chains were listed by the study as associated with cytomegalovirus. A later analysis lacked HLA typing for the validation cohort, so it scored co-occurrence in that cohort across all 120 or so repertoires. The classifier was reported to diagnose cytomegalovirus status with high specificity and sensitivity in both the original and validation cohorts. The authors suggested that the approach could potentially be generalized to other disease states and immunological phenotypes.

Inclusive of the bounding cysteine and phenylalanine, the CDR3 is 15 residues long. Only the CDR3 region is kept as DNA, spanning 45 bases read in frame from base 1. CDR1 and CDR2 are drawn from the germline V gene (reference sequence): SGHNT, YYREEE. Unmatched junction bases come to 5, with V trimmed by 4 bases and J by 3 bases. Donors formed part of the validation cohort, which comprised about 130 subjects and was distinct from the first cohort of 690 or so subjects. Libraries were built with the immunoSEQ multiplex PCR assay. The study's processing was this. A statistical classification framework was built to diagnose cytomegalovirus status from the catalog of TCR beta chain sequences. TCRdb provides this immuneACCESS table in a form limited to in-frame rearrangements. Some clones are lacking; in checked studies, under half of them reflect an unresolved V gene, and why the rest are absent is not known. V, J and clone size are taken as reported in that table, and D and trimming were inferred from the DNA itself. The sample records about 78,000 clones, approximately 95% of which are singletons. Less than 2% of the sample is taken by the ten largest.

In this chain, TRBV5-4 is recombined with TRBJ2-3; TRBD2 aligns with 10 central bases. The sample taken for sequencing was PBMCs. The clonotype originates from a man aged 18 to 29 in good health and CMV-seropositive. This receptor carries the CDR3 CASSPTSGKTDTQYF. The bases are TGTGCCAGCAGCCCCACTAGCGGGAAGACAGATACGCAGTATTTT.